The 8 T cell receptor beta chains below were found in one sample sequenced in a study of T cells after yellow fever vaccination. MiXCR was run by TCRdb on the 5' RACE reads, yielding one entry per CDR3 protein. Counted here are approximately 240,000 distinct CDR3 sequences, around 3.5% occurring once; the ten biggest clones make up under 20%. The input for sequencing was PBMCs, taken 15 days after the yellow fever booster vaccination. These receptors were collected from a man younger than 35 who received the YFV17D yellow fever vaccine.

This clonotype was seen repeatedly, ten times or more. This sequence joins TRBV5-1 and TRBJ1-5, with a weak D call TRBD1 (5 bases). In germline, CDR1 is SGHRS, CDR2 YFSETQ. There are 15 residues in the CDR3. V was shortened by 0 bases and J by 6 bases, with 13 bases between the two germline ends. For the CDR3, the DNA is TGCGCCAGCAGCTTGGACGGCGGAAGGGGTCAGCCCCAGCATTTT. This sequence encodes CASSLDGGRGQPQHF.

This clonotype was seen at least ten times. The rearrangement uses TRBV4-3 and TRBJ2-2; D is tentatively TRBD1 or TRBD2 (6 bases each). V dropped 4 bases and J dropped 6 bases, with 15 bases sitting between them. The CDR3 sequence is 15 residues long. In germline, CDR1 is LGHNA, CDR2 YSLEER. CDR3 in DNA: TGCGCCAGCAGCCCCTGGGGGGCAGGGGCCGGGGAGCTGTTTTTT. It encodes CASSPWGAGAGELFF.

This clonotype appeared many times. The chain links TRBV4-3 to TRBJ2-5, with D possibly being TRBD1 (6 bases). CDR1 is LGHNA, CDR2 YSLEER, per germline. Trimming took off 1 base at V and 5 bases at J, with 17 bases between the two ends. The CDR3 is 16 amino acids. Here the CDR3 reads CASSQGYQGMWETQYF. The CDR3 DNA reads TGCGCCAGCAGCCAAGGCTATCAGGGGATGTGGGAGACCCAGTACTTC.

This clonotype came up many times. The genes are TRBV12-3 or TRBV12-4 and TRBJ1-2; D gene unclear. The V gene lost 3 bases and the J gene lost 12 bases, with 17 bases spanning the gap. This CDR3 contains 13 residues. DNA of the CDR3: TGTGCCAGCAGTTTGGGATCAGACCAGATCCACACCTTC. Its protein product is CASSLGSDQIHTF.

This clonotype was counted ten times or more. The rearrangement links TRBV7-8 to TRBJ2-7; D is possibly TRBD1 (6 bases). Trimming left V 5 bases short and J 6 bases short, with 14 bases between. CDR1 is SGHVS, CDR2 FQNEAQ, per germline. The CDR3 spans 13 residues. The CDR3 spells CASSQDTGSEQYV. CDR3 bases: TGTGCCAGCAGCCAGGACACAGGGAGCGAGCAGTACGTC.

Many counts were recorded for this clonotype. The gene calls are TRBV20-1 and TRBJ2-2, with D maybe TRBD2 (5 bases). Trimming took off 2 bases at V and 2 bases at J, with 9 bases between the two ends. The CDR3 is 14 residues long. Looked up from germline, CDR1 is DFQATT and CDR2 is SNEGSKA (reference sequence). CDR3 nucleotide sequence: TGCAGTGCTAGATCCAGCGGCAACACCGGGGAGCTGTTTTTT. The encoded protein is CSARSSGNTGELFF.

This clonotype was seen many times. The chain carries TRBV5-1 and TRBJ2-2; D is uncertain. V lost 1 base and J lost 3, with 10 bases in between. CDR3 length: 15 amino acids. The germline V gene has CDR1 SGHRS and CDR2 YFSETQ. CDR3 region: CASSLLERDTGELFF. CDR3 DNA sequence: TGCGCCAGCAGCTTGCTTGAAAGGGACACCGGGGAGCTGTTTTTT. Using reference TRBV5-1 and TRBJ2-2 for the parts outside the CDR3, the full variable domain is KAGVTQTPRYLIKTRGQQVTLSCSPISGHRSVSWYQQTPGQGLQFLFEYFSETQRNKGNFPGRFSGRQFSNSRSEMNVSTLELGDSALYLCASSLLERDTGELFFGEGSRLTVL.

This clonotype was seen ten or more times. CDR3 DNA: TGTGCCAGCAGCCCCCAACCGGCTGACTCTGGAAACACCATATATTTT. It specifies CASSPQPADSGNTIYF. The chain is built from TRBV7-2 and TRBJ1-3, with unresolved D. The CDR3 extends over 16 amino acids. The germline CDR1 and CDR2 sequences are SGHTA and FQGNSA. Trimming pared 5 bases from V and 0 bases from J, leaving 14 bases between.